These 5 T cell receptor beta chains came from one sample sequenced in a study of blood T cell repertoires in COVID-19. Profiled with immunoSEQ multiplex PCR; TCRdb holds only in-frame clones, not every one. The profile shows 260,000 or so clones, roughly 85% of them singletons. The sequenced sample consisted of PBMCs or T cells enriched from blood (not recorded which). The origin of the receptors is a woman in her forties who had been exposed to COVID-19.

The CDR3 DNA sequence: TGCGCCAGCAGCTTGCAGGGCCTTCGTGCCGAGCAGTACTTC. It codes for CASSLQGLRAEQYF. The V call is TRBV5-1, the J call TRBJ2-7; the D gene is possibly TRBD1 (5 bases). Between the trimmed V and J ends, which lost 1 base and 6 bases, there was a span of 14 bases. The CDR3 is 14 amino acids. From germline, CDR1 is SGHRS and CDR2 YFSETQ.

The gene calls are TRBV29-1 and TRBJ1-2; 10 bases fit TRBD1. CDR3 size: 15 residues. V gave up 6 bases and J gave up 4 bases; unmatched junction bases: 11. CDR1 and CDR2 from the germline V gene are SQVTM and ANQGSEA. DNA for the CDR3: TGCAGCGTAGAACCGACAGGGGGCGGGGGCTATGGCTACACCTTC. It encodes CSVEPTGGGGYGYTF.

V is TRBV18 and J is TRBJ2-1; 8 nucleotides match TRBD2. Germline CDR1 and CDR2: KGHSH and LQKENI. The CDR3 is 15 residues long. With V trimmed by 3 bases and J by 5 bases, 6 bases remained unmatched. Here the CDR3 reads CASSPGLADHNEQFF. CDR3 bases: TGTGCCAGCTCACCCGGACTAGCCGATCACAATGAGCAGTTCTTC. Full variable domain (outside the CDR3, taken from reference TRBV18 and TRBJ2-1): NAGVMQNPRHLVRRRGQEARLRCSPMKGHSHVYWYRQLPEEGLKFMVYLQKENIIDESGMPKERFSAEFPKEGPSILRIQQVVRGDSAAYFCASSPGLADHNEQFFGPGTRLTVL.

The chain has TRBV5-1 and TRBJ2-7; TRBD2 aligns across 7 bases. The CDR3 runs 15 residues. Germline V gene sequence: CDR1 SGHRS, CDR2 YFSETQ. The ends lost 1 base at V and 2 bases at J; junction bases unmatched: 6. The CDR3 loop reads CASSLRTSDPYEQYF. CDR3 DNA sequence: TGCGCCAGCAGCTTGCGGACTAGTGACCCCTACGAGCAGTACTTC. The full variable domain, with the rest looked up from reference TRBV5-1 and TRBJ2-7, is KAGVTQTPRYLIKTRGQQVTLSCSPISGHRSVSWYQQTPGQGLQFLFEYFSETQRNKGNFPGRFSGRQFSNSRSEMNVSTLELGDSALYLCASSLRTSDPYEQYFGPGTRLTVT.

The V gene is TRBV29-1, the J gene TRBJ1-4; perhaps TRBD1 as D (6 bases). The germline V and J ends were trimmed by 5 bases and 8 bases, with 18 bases remaining between them. The germline V gene encodes CDR1 SQVTM and CDR2 ANQGSEA. The CDR3 is made up of 14 amino acids. The CDR3 spells CSVWGGRVSEKLFF. CDR3 coding DNA: TGCAGCGTTTGGGGGGGCAGGGTGAGCGAAAAACTGTTTTTT. The entire variable domain, with the rest obtained from reference TRBV29-1 and TRBJ1-4, is as follows: SAVISQKPSRDICQRGTSLTIQCQVDSQVTMMFWYRQQPGQSLTLIATANQGSEATYESGFVIDKFPISRPNLTFSTLTVSNMSPEDSSIYLCSVWGGRVSEKLFFGSGTQLSVL.